The rows below give T cell receptor beta chains drawn from one sample of a study of T-cell memory formation after mild COVID-19. Via MiXCR, TCRdb re-called the 5' RACE reads, giving one row per CDR3 protein. Of about 500,000 distinct CDR3 sequences in the sample, around 20% were seen once. The sample consisted of PBMCs or a T cell subset sorted from them (not recorded which). The receptors here all came from an adult woman who had mild COVID-19 (a few samples of this study predate the infection). Cell type and time point are not known. CDR3s include the opening cysteine and the closing phenylalanine or tryptophan. A D gene is named only where the DNA matches it firmly. Expanded clones get a size class; other rows say once, few or many, or leave the size out.

J: TRBJ2-1
D: -
size: -
length: 17
V: TRBV20-1
DNA: TGCAGTGCTAGATTCGGGGGCAGAACTAGCTCCTACAATGAGCAGTTCTTC
CDR3: CSARFGGRTSSYNEQFF

J: TRBJ2-3
D: TRBD1
size: few
length: 14
V: TRBV20-1
DNA: TGCAGTGCCACCGGGACAGGGGGCGCAGATACGCAGTATTTT
CDR3: CSATGTGGADTQYF

J: TRBJ2-3
D: TRBD2
size: -
length: 19
V: TRBV7-6
DNA: TGTGCCAGCAGCTCGATAAAAGACGGCCTAGCGGGAGGGTGGCGTACGCAGTATTTT
CDR3: CASSSIKDGLAGGWRTQYF

J: TRBJ1-1
D: TRBD1
size: few
length: 16
V: TRBV7-9
DNA: TGTGCCAGCGGTCTAACAGGGGGCTTGGAGAACACTGAAGCTTTCTTT
CDR3: CASGLTGGLENTEAFF

J: TRBJ2-1
D: -
size: many
length: 13
V: TRBV12-3/TRBV12-4
DNA: TGTGCCAGCAGGGGTAGCTCCTACAATGAGCAGTTCTTC
CDR3: CASRGSSYNEQFF

J: TRBJ2-3
D: TRBD1
size: many
length: 14
V: TRBV7-2
DNA: TGTGCCAGCAGCTTAGGACAGGGGATAGATACGCAGTATTTT
CDR3: CASSLGQGIDTQYF

J: TRBJ2-2
D: -
size: -
length: 13
V: TRBV14
DNA: TGTGCCAGCAACGTACAGGGCACCGGGGAGCTGTTTTTT
CDR3: CASNVQGTGELFF

J: TRBJ2-3
D: TRBD1
size: many
length: 17
V: TRBV7-2
DNA: TGTGCCAGCAGCTTCCCCCAGGGGGCGGTGAGGGCAGATACGCAGTATTTT
CDR3: CASSFPQGAVRADTQYF

J: TRBJ2-1
D: TRBD1
size: many
length: 15
V: TRBV5-1
DNA: TGCGCCAGCAGCCCAGAGACAGGGGGTTGGAATGAGCAGTTCTTC
CDR3: CASSPETGGWNEQFF

J: TRBJ2-7
D: TRBD2
size: -
length: 17
V: TRBV6-4
DNA: TGTGCCAGCAGTGACTCGCGGCTAGCGGAACAAGATCCCGAGCAGTACTTC
CDR3: CASSDSRLAEQDPEQYF

J: TRBJ2-1
D: TRBD2
size: -
length: 15
V: TRBV24-1
DNA: TGTGCCACCGGACTAGGCGGGAGCTCCTACAATGAGCAGTTCTTC
CDR3: CATGLGGSSYNEQFF

J: TRBJ2-1
D: TRBD2
size: few
length: 14
V: TRBV2
DNA: TGTGCCAGCAGGGGGACTAGCGGCAACAATGAGCAGTTCTTC
CDR3: CASRGTSGNNEQFF

J: TRBJ2-7
D: -
size: -
length: 15
V: TRBV6-5
DNA: TGTGCCAGCAGTTCATCGGGGTCTATCTCCTACGAGCAGTACTTC
CDR3: CASSSSGSISYEQYF

J: TRBJ1-1
D: -
size: -
length: 13
V: TRBV2
DNA: TGTGCCAGCAGACCTCCAGCGAACACTGAAGCTTTCTTT
CDR3: CASRPPANTEAFF

J: TRBJ2-5
D: -
size: once
length: 13
V: TRBV7-9
DNA: TGTGCCAGCATTCCGCGGAACCAAGAGACCCAGTACTTC
CDR3: CASIPRNQETQYF

J: TRBJ2-2
D: TRBD1
size: few
length: 15
V: TRBV7-9
DNA: TGTGCCAGCAGCTCCACAGGGGCCCACACCGGGGAGCTGTTTTTT
CDR3: CASSSTGAHTGELFF

J: TRBJ2-5
D: TRBD2
size: many
length: 19
V: TRBV7-6
DNA: TGTGCCAGCAGCTCGAAAATTACTAGCGGGGGAGAAAAAGCGGAGACCCAGTACTTC
CDR3: CASSSKITSGGEKAETQYF